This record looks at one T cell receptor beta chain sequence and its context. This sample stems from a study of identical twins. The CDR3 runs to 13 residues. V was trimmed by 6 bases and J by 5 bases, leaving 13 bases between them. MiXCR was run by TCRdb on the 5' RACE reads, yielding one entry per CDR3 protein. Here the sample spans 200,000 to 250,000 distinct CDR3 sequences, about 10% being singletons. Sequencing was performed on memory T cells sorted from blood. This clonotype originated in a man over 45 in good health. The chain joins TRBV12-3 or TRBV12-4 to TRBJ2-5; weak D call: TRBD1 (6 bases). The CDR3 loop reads CASSKSGAETQYF. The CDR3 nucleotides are TGTGCCAGCAGCAAGTCAGGGGCTGAGACCCAGTACTTC.